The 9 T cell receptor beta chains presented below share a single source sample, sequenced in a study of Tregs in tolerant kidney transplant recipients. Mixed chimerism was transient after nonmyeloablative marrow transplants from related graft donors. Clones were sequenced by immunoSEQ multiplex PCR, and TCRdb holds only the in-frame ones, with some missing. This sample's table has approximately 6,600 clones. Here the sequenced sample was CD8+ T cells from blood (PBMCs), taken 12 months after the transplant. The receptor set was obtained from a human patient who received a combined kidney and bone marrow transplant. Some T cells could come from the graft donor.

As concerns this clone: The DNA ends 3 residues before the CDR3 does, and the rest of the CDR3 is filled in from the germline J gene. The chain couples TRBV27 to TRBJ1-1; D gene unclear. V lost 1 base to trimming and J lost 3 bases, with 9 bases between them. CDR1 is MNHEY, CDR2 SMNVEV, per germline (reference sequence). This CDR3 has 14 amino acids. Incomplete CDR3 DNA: TGTGCCAGCAGTTTATATGTGCGGGACACTGAA. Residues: CASSLYVRDTE. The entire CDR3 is CASSLYVRDTEAFF.

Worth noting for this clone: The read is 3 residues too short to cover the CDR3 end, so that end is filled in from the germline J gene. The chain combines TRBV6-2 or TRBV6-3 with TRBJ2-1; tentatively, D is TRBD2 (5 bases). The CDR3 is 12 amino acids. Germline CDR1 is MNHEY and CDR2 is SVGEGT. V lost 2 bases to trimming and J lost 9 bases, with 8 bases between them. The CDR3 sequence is CASSYPSFEQFF. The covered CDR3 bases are TGTGCCAGCAGTTACCCTAGCTTTGAG.

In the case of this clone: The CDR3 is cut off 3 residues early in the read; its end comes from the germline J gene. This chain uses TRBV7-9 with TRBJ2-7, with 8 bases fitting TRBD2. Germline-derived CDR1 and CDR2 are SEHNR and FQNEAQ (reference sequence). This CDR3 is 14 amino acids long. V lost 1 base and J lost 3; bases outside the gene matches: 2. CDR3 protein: CASSLGGRLYEQYF. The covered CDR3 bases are TGTGCCAGCAGCTTAGGCGGGAGGCTCTACGAG.

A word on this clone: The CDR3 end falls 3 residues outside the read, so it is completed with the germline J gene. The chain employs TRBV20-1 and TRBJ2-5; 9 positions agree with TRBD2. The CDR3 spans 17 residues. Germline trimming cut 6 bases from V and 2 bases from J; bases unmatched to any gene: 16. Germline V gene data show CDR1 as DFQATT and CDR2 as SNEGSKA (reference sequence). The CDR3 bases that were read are TGCAGTGCCTGGGATTCCGAGACTAGCGGTTCTCAAGAGACC. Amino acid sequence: CSAWDSETSGSQET. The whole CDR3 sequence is CSAWDSETSGSQETQYF.

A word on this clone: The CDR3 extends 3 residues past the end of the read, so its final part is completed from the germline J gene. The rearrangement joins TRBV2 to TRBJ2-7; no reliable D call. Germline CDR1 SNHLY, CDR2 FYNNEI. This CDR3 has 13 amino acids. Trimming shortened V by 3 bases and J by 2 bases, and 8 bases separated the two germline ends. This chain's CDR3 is CASSDNSAYEQYF. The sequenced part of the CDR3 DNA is TGTGCCAGCAGTGATAACTCTGCCTACGAG.

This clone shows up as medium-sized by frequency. CDR3: CSAFYNEQFF. The sequenced part of the CDR3 DNA is TGCAGTGCCTTCTACAATGAG. The chain joins TRBV20-1 to TRBJ2-1; no clear D. The CDR3 extends 3 residues past the end of the read, so its final part is completed from the germline J gene. There are 10 residues in the CDR3. CDR1 DFQATT and CDR2 SNEGSKA come from the germline V gene (reference sequence). Deletions cut 6 bases from V and 3 bases from J, with 3 bases between.

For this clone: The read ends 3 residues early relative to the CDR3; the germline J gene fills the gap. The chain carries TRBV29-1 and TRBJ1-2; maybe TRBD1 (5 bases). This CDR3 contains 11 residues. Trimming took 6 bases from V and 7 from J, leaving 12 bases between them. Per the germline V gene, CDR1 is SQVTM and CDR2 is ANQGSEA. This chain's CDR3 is CSVVTEGGYTF. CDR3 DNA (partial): TGCAGCGTCGTGACAGAGGGTGGC.

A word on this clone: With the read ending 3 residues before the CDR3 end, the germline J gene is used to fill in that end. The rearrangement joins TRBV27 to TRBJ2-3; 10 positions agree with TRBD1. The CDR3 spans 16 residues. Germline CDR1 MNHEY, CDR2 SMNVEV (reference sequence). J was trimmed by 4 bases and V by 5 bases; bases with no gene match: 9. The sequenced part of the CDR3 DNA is TGTGCCAGCAGTAGCCGACAGGGGGCGTCCGCAGATACG. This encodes CASSSRQGASADT. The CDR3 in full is CASSSRQGASADTQYF.

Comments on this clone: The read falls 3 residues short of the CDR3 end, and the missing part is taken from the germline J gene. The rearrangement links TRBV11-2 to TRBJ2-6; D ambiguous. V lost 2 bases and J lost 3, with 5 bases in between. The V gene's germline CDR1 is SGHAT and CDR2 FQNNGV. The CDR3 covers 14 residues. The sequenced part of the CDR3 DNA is TGTGCCAGCAGCTTATTGCGTGGGGCCAACGTC. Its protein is CASSLLRGANV. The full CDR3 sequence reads CASSLLRGANVLTF.